These 28 T cell receptor beta chains were sequenced from one sample in a study of CD8 T cells in ankylosing spondylitis. From the 5' RACE reads, TCRdb called clonotypes with MiXCR, one entry per CDR3 protein. The table records about 140,000 distinct CDR3 sequences, roughly 8% of them present only once. Sequencing was done on a sample of synovial fluid, either unsorted or a sorted T cell fraction (not recorded which). These receptors all stem from a male donor with ankylosing spondylitis.

Many counts were recorded for this clonotype. The J gene is TRBJ2-1, the V gene TRBV4-2; 13 nucleotides line up with TRBD2. Losses at the gene ends were 3 bases for V and 7 bases for J; bases not matched to a gene: 6. This CDR3 region has 16 residues. Germline CDR1 LGHNA, CDR2 YNFKEQ. CDR3 nucleotide sequence: TGTGCCAGCAGCCAGACACTAGCGGGGGGGCGAAATGAGCAGTTCTTC. Translation: CASSQTLAGGRNEQFF.

In this sample, this clonotype turned up many times. The chain joins TRBV29-1 to TRBJ1-2; the D is unclear. V was pared by 7 bases and J by 8 bases, with 17 bases between. The germline V gene encodes CDR1 SQVTM and CDR2 ANQGSEA. The CDR3 is 12 residues long. CDR3 protein: CSDWTEPGGYTF. The CDR3 DNA is TGCAGCGACTGGACCGAGCCGGGGGGCTACACCTTC.

The J gene is TRBJ2-5, the V gene TRBV7-9; no clear D gene. There are 12 residues in the CDR3. The germline V gene has CDR1 SEHNR and CDR2 FQNEAQ (reference sequence). The chain's CDR3 is CAFHTTTETQYF. DNA for the CDR3: TGTGCATTCCACACTACCACCGAGACCCAGTACTTC.

There are many counts of this clonotype. The rearrangement uses TRBV12-3 or TRBV12-4 and TRBJ2-5; tentative D call: TRBD1 (6 bases). The CDR3 runs to 14 residues. The germline V and J ends were trimmed by 2 bases and 1 base, with 8 bases remaining between them. The CDR3 nucleotides are TGTGCCAGCAGTTTAAGGGGGATCCAAGAGACCCAGTACTTC. It translates to CASSLRGIQETQYF.

This clonotype was observed many times. The chain has TRBV15 and TRBJ2-1; TRBD2 is a possible D gene (5 bases). The V end was cut by 0 bases, the J end by 4 bases, with 16 bases between. The CDR3 length is 17 residues. Germline V gene sequence: CDR1 LNHNV, CDR2 YYDKDF (reference sequence). CDR3 sequence reads: CATSRDLFGVGYNEQFF. In DNA, the CDR3 is TGTGCCACCAGCAGAGATCTTTTCGGGGTAGGGTACAATGAGCAGTTCTTC.

This clonotype was observed a few times. The genes are TRBV6-1 and TRBJ1-6, with D possibly TRBD1 on 5 matching bases. The CDR3 contains 14 residues. V was pared by 5 bases and J by 7 bases, with 12 bases between. Germline CDR1 is MNHNS and CDR2 is SASEGT. The CDR3 spells CASSLRDLNSPLHF. The CDR3 DNA sequence: TGTGCCAGCAGTCTCCGGGACCTAAATTCACCCCTCCACTTT.

The table lists this clonotype with many counts. The rearrangement links TRBV10-2 to TRBJ2-1; D gene ambiguous. Germline values: CDR1 WSHSY, CDR2 SAAADI. V gave up 10 bases and J gave up 5 bases, with 21 bases separating them. The length of the CDR3 is 15 residues. CDR3 protein: CATLSPSHGHNEQFF. As DNA, the CDR3 is TGCGCCACCCTATCACCATCTCACGGTCACAATGAGCAGTTCTTC.

This clonotype turned up a few times. The rearrangement joins TRBV5-1 to TRBJ2-1, with TRBD2 matching 8 bases. The ends lost 0 bases at V and 2 bases at J; junction bases unmatched: 1. The CDR3 loop spans 15 amino acids. Germline CDR1 SGHRS, CDR2 YFSETQ. The CDR3 here is CASSLASGPYNEQFF. The CDR3, as DNA: TGCGCCAGCAGCTTGGCTAGCGGGCCCTACAATGAGCAGTTCTTC.

CDR3 amino acids: CSARLLGDTQYF. The CDR3 DNA reads as TGCAGTGCTCGCCTACTTGGAGATACGCAGTATTTT. The gene calls are TRBV20-1 and TRBJ2-3; D gene unclear. This CDR3 spans 12 amino acids. Germline CDR1 reads DFQATT; CDR2 reads SNEGSKA (reference sequence). V lost 5 bases and J 5 bases, leaving 11 bases between the germline ends.

This clonotype was detected ten times or more. The chain has TRBV5-5 and TRBJ1-1, with D possibly matching TRBD1 (6 bases). Deletions cut 4 bases from V and 6 bases from J, with 13 bases between. This CDR3 contains 13 residues. Germline CDR1 is SGHKS and CDR2 is YYEKEE (reference sequence). CDR3 region: CASSLLGGAEAFF. Written as DNA, the CDR3 is TGTGCCAGCAGCCTACTCGGGGGCGCTGAAGCTTTCTTT.

This clonotype was seen many times. This rearrangement joins TRBV4-3 to TRBJ1-1, with D unresolved. Germline-derived CDR1 and CDR2 are LGHNA and YSLEER. The CDR3 has 13 amino acids. V was shortened by 1 base and J by 4 bases, with 7 bases between the two germline ends. The CDR3 loop reads CASSQVLGTEAFF. CDR3 sequence (DNA): TGCGCCAGCAGCCAAGTGCTGGGCACTGAAGCTTTCTTT.

This clonotype was detected only a few times. V and J are TRBV7-2 and TRBJ2-6; no firm D call. V was trimmed by 5 bases and J by 0 bases, leaving 11 bases between them. Germline CDR1 reads SGHTA; CDR2 reads FQGNSA. The CDR3 has 16 residues. The CDR3 region has the DNA TGTGCCAGCAGCCCACGACCGAACTCTGGGGCCAACGTCCTGACTTTC. It encodes CASSPRPNSGANVLTF. The variable domain in full, completed from reference TRBV7-2 and TRBJ2-6, reads GAGVSQSPSNKVTEKGKDVELRCDPISGHTALYWYRQSLGQGLEFLIYFQGNSAPDKSGLPSDRFSAERTGGSVSTLTIQRTQQEDSAVYLCASSPRPNSGANVLTFGAGSRLTVL.

The rearrangement joins TRBV5-1 to TRBJ2-2; D gene uncertain. The CDR3 sequence is 13 residues long. The V end was cut by 1 base, the J end by 4 bases, with 5 bases between. Germline V gives CDR1 SGHRS, CDR2 YFSETQ. The CDR3 DNA sequence: TGCGCCAGCAGCTTGTTAATCACCGGGGAGCTGTTTTTT. Its translation is CASSLLITGELFF.

This clonotype was counted at least ten times. The CDR3 loop is CASSLGSTDNEQFF. The DNA of the CDR3 is TGCGCCAGCAGCTTGGGGTCGACAGACAATGAGCAGTTCTTC. V gene TRBV5-1 combines with J gene TRBJ2-1; D may be TRBD1 (5 bases). Germline assignment: CDR1 SGHRS and CDR2 YFSETQ. Trimming shortened V by 0 bases and J by 5 bases, and 9 bases separated the two germline ends. The CDR3 covers 14 residues.

This clonotype was counted at least ten times. This chain uses TRBV7-9 with TRBJ1-4; 8 nucleotides line up with TRBD1. Germline assignment: CDR1 SEHNR and CDR2 FQNEAQ (reference sequence). The CDR3 sequence is 14 residues long. Unmatched junction bases numbered 7, after V lost 5 bases and J lost 8 bases. For the CDR3, the DNA is TGTGCCAGCAGCGTGACAGGGGAGGTGGAAAAACTGTTTTTT. It specifies CASSVTGEVEKLFF.

This sequence joins TRBV2 and TRBJ2-3; D may match TRBD1 or TRBD2 (5 bases each). The V end was cut by 8 bases, the J end by 1 base, with 13 bases between. The CDR3 covers 14 residues. The germline CDR1 and CDR2 sequences are SNHLY and FYNNEI. CDR3 coding DNA: TGTGCCAGCTGCAGAGGGGCGGGCACAGATACGCAGTATTTT. Protein sequence: CASCRGAGTDTQYF.

The sample holds many counts of this clonotype. This chain connects TRBV4-2 to TRBJ2-2; the D is unclear. V lost 8 bases and J 1 base, leaving 8 bases between the germline ends. This CDR3 has 13 residues. Per the germline V gene, CDR1 is LGHNA and CDR2 is YNFKEQ. This chain's CDR3 is CASGLVNTGELFF. The CDR3 coding sequence is TGTGCCAGCGGTTTAGTGAACACCGGGGAGCTGTTTTTT.

The table lists this clonotype with many counts. The chain couples TRBV6-1 to TRBJ2-2; no reliable D call. Germline V gene lookup returns CDR1 MNHNS and CDR2 SASEGT. Trimming stripped 6 bases from V and 3 bases from J, with 8 bases between. CDR3 size: 13 residues. The CDR3 here is CASRKTDTGELFF. The DNA of the CDR3 is TGTGCCAGCAGGAAAACAGACACCGGGGAGCTGTTTTTT.

This clonotype was observed at least ten times. This rearrangement joins TRBV14 to TRBJ1-5; D not certain. V lost 4 bases to trimming and J lost 9 bases, with 13 bases between them. From germline, CDR1 is SGHDN and CDR2 FVKESK. CDR3 length: 13 residues. CDR3 residues: CASSLTPFGPQHF. The CDR3 DNA is TGTGCCAGCAGCCTTACTCCCTTCGGGCCCCAGCATTTT.

This clonotype came up many times. The gene calls are TRBV3-1 and TRBJ1-4, with D tentatively TRBD1 (5 bases). In germline, CDR1 is LGHDT, CDR2 YNNKEL (reference sequence). V was trimmed by 8 bases and J by 8 bases, leaving 21 bases between them. This CDR3 has 15 residues. CDR3 in DNA: TGTGCCAGCTCCGGGCGTCCAGGGAGGGCCGAAAAACTGTTTTTT. Protein product: CASSGRPGRAEKLFF.

Ten or more counts support this clonotype. The rearrangement links TRBV7-2 to TRBJ1-5; 8 nucleotides line up with TRBD1. The germline CDR1 and CDR2 sequences are SGHTA and FQGNSA. The V and J ends lost 5 bases and 1 base, in that order; junction bases with no gene match: 4. The CDR3 consists of 15 residues. CDR3 protein: CASSIRTGSNQPQHF. The CDR3 bases are TGTGCCAGCAGCATTAGGACAGGGAGCAATCAGCCCCAGCATTTT.

The chain joins TRBV7-9 to TRBJ2-7, with D unresolved. CDR1 is SEHNR, CDR2 FQNEAQ, per germline (reference sequence). The CDR3 has 15 residues. The V end was cut by 0 bases, the J end by 2 bases, with 11 bases between. CDR3 loop: CASSLAGQRTYEQYF. The DNA for the CDR3 is TGTGCCAGCAGCTTAGCTGGGCAGCGCACCTACGAGCAGTACTTC.

The V and J genes are TRBV20-1 and TRBJ2-7; 7 bases line up with TRBD2. CDR1 and CDR2 from the germline V gene are DFQATT and SNEGSKA (reference sequence). V gave up 0 bases and J gave up 0 bases; unmatched junction bases: 8. This CDR3 is built from 16 residues. Here the CDR3 DNA reads TGCAGTGCTAGAGAGTGGGCTAGCGGTAGCTCCTACGAGCAGTACTTC. Its protein product is CSAREWASGSSYEQYF.

This clonotype appeared many times. The chain is built from TRBV27 and TRBJ1-1; a weak D match, TRBD1 (6 bases). Trimming removed 5 bases from V and 1 base from J, with 11 bases in between. CDR3 length: 14 residues. Germline V lookup: CDR1 MNHEY, CDR2 SMNVEV (reference sequence). CDR3 sequence: CASSATGWNTEAFF. DNA for the CDR3: TGTGCCAGCAGTGCTACAGGGTGGAACACTGAAGCTTTCTTT.

The table lists this clonotype with a few counts. The chain has TRBV2 and TRBJ1-2; 10 bases fit TRBD1. The CDR3 totals 13 residues. The germline V gene encodes CDR1 SNHLY and CDR2 FYNNEI. V shed 9 bases and J 8 bases; nucleotides not matched to a gene: 9. The DNA for the CDR3 is TGTGCCAGTAGAACCGGGACAGGGGACGGCTACACCTTC. This codes for CASRTGTGDGYTF.

This clonotype came up a few times. The chain uses TRBV29-1 and TRBJ2-5; 7 bases match TRBD1. Unmatched junction bases numbered 6, after V lost 7 bases and J lost 1 base. The CDR3 contains 13 residues. The germline CDR1 and CDR2 sequences are SQVTM and ANQGSEA. Written as DNA, the CDR3 is TGCAGCGCCATGGGACAGTCCCAAGAGACCCAGTACTTC. Translated: CSAMGQSQETQYF.

At least ten counts were recorded for this clonotype. The CDR3 here is CASSFGVLAAYNEQFF. CDR3 nucleotide sequence: TGTGCCAGCAGCTTCGGGGTTTTAGCGGCATACAATGAGCAGTTCTTC. The chain combines TRBV7-2 with TRBJ2-1; D might be TRBD2 (6 bases). V was trimmed by 3 bases and J by 4 bases, leaving 16 bases between them. Germline V gene data show CDR1 as SGHTA and CDR2 as FQGNSA. CDR3 length equals 16 residues. Full variable domain (outside the CDR3, taken from reference TRBV7-2 and TRBJ2-1): GAGVSQSPSNKVTEKGKDVELRCDPISGHTALYWYRQSLGQGLEFLIYFQGNSAPDKSGLPSDRFSAERTGGSVSTLTIQRTQQEDSAVYLCASSFGVLAAYNEQFFGPGTRLTVL.

This clonotype was picked up many times. Written as DNA, the CDR3 is TGTGCCAGCAGTCCGGATCTTGCCTACAATGAGCAGTTCTTC. This gives the protein CASSPDLAYNEQFF. The rearrangement links TRBV2 to TRBJ2-1; no definite D call. Germline lookup yields CDR1 SNHLY and CDR2 FYNNEI. This CDR3 spans 14 amino acids. V lost 5 bases and J 2 bases, leaving 10 bases between the germline ends.